The present entry profiles one T cell receptor beta chain with its context. Clones were read by immunoSEQ multiplex PCR, and TCRdb kept only the in-frame ones, dropping some. This sample has over 95,000 clones, with approximately 89% found just once. This record belongs to a study of T cell responses to AZD1222 COVID-19 vaccine. V lost 1 base and J lost 8, with 11 bases in between. This CDR3 has 14 amino acids. Germline assignment: CDR1 LNHDA and CDR2 SQIVND (reference sequence). Sequencing used peripheral blood, obtained 28 days after the second AZD1222 dose. This TCR was recovered from an adult who received the AZD1222 COVID-19 vaccine. The J gene is TRBJ2-2, the V gene TRBV19; maybe TRBD2 (6 bases). CDR3 nucleotides: TGTGCCAGTAGTATAGGGGCGGGAAGGGGGGAGCTGTTTTTT. This gives the protein CASSIGAGRGELFF.